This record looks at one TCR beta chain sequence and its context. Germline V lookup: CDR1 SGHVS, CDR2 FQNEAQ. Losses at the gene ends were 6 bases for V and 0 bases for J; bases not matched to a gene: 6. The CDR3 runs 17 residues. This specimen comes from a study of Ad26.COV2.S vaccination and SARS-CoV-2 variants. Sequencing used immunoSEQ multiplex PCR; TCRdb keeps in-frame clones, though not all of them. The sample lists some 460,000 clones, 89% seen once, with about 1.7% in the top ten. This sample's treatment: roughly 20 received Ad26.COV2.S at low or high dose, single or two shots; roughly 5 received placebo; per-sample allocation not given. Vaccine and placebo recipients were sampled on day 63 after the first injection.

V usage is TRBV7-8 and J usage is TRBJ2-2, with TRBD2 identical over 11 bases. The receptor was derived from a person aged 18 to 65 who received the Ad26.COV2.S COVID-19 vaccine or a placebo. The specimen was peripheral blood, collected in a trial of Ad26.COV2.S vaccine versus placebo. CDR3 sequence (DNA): TGTGCCAGCAGGCCACTAGCGGGGGTCTCGAACACCGGGGAGCTGTTTTTT. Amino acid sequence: CASRPLAGVSNTGELFF.